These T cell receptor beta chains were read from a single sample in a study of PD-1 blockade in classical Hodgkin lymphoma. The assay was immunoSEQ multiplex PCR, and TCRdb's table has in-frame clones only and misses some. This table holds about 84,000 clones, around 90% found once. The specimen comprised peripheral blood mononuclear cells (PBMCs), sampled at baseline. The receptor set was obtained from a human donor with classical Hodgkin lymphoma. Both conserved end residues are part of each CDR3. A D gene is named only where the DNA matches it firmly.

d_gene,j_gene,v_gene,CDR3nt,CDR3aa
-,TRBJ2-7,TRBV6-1,TGTGCCAGCAGTGAAAAAAACAGGCGGTACGAGCAGTACTTC,CASSEKNRRYEQYF
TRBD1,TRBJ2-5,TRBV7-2,TGTGCCAGCAGCCCGGGACAGCAAGAGACCCAGTACTTC,CASSPGQQETQYF
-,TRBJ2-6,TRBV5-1,TGCGCCAGCAGCAATCGCGGGTCTGGGGCCAACGTCCTGACTTTC,CASSNRGSGANVLTF
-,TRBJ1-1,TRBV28,TGTGCCAGTTATGACGGAATGAACACTGAAGCTTTCTTT,CASYDGMNTEAFF
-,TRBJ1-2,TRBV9,TGTGCCAGCAGCCCCGAAGGGGCGTATGGCTACACCTTC,CASSPEGAYGYTF
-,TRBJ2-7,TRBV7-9,TGTGCCAGCGGGGCATTTGGCTCCTACGAGCAGTACTTC,CASGAFGSYEQYF
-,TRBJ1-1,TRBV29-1,TGCAGCGTTGAGAAGGGAATGATTGGGGCTGAAGCTTTCTTT,CSVEKGMIGAEAFF
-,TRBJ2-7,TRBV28,TGTGCCAGCAGTTTTAGAGTAGGGCGGGACACTACCTACGAGCAGTACTTC,CASSFRVGRDTTYEQYF
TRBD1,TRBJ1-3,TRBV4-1,TGCGCCAGCAGCCTCGAAGGTCAGGGACAGGGAAGAAACACCATATATTTT,CASSLEGQGQGRNTIYF
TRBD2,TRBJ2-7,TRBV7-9,TGTGCCAGCAGCTTAGCTAGCGGGAGGAACGAGCAGTACTTC,CASSLASGRNEQYF
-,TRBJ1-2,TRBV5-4,TGTGCCAGCAGCTCCAGAAGTTACGACTATGGCTACACCTTC,CASSSRSYDYGYTF
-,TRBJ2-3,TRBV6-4,TGTGCCAGCAGATCCATTACCACAGATACGCAGTATTTT,CASRSITTDTQYF
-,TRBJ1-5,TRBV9,TGTGCCAGCAGCGCGCGGCCTCCCGAACAGCCCCAGCATTTT,CASSARPPEQPQHF
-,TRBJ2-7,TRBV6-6,TGTGCCAGCAGCGGAGGGGGGGCCGGAAGCGAGCAGTACTTC,CASSGGGAGSEQYF
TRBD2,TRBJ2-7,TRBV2,TGTGCCAGCACCCCTACTAGCGGTGCCTACGAGCAGTACTTC,CASTPTSGAYEQYF
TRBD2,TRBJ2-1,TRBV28,TGTGCCAGCAGTTTATGGTTACTAGCGGGCTCCTACAATGAGCAGTTCTTC,CASSLWLLAGSYNEQFF
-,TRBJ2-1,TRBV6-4,TGTGCCAGCAGTGAGAACTCCGGCAATGAGCAGTTCTTC,CASSENSGNEQFF
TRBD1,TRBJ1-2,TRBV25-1,TGTGCCAGCAGTGAATATCGGACAGGGCGGTATTATGGCTACACCTTC,CASSEYRTGRYYGYTF
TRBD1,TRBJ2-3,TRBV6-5,TGTGCCAGCAGTTCCAACCCGGGACAGGGGCCAGATACGCAGTATTTT,CASSSNPGQGPDTQYF
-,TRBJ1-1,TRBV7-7,TGTGCCAGCAGCGTCGGGGCCAATTCGAACACTGAAGCTTTCTTT,CASSVGANSNTEAFF